The T cell receptor (beta chain) described here comes from a study of T cells in localized non-small cell lung cancer. Findings and limits, study-wide: The greatest T cell clonality was found in uninvolved adjacent lung (higher than in tumor). Prolonged overall survival went with higher T cell density in the blood. Without multi-region sequencing, intratumor heterogeneity could not be excluded. A median of around 60 clones ranked among the top 100 in tumor appeared in adjacent lung.

The CDR3 runs to 14 residues. CDR1 and CDR2 (germline): MNHNY, SVGAGI (reference sequence). Deletions cut 8 bases from V and 4 bases from J, with 15 bases between. Assay: immunoSEQ multiplex PCR; the TCRdb copy retains only in-frame clones and omits some. This repertoire shows fewer than 45,000 clones, almost 90% found once; its top ten account for 2% to 3%. In the case of this clone: Its target is unknown.

V is TRBV6-6 and J is TRBJ2-1; tentatively, D is TRBD1 or TRBD2 (6 bases each). The source material was peripheral blood, sampled before any cancer treatment. The sequence was collected from a female donor over 55 with stage I squamous cell lung carcinoma. CDR3 in DNA: TGTGCCAGCGCCCCCCGGGGGCGGTACAATGAGCAGTTCTTC. Translating it yields CASAPRGRYNEQFF.